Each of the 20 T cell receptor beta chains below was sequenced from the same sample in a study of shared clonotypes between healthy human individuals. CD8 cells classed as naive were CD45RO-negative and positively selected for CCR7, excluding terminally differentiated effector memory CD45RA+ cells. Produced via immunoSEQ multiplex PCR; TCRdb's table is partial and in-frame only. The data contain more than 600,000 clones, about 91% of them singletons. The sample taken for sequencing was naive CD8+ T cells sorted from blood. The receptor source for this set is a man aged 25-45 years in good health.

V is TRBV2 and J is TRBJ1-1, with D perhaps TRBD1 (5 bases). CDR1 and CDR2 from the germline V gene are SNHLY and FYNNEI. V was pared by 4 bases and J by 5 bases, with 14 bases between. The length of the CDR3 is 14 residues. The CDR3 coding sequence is TGTGCCAGCAGTGGCCAGGGCATCGGAACTGAAGCTTTCTTT. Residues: CASSGQGIGTEAFF.

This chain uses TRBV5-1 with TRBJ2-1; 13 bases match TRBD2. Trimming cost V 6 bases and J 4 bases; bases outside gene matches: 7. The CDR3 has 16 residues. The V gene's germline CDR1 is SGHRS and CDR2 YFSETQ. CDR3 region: CASIRTSGSDYNEQFF. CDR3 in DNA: TGCGCCAGCATCAGGACTAGCGGGAGTGATTACAATGAGCAGTTCTTC.

The CDR3 loop is CASTPWGSPTGELFF. The CDR3 region has the DNA TGTGCCAGCACCCCATGGGGCTCACCCACCGGGGAGCTGTTTTTT. The rearrangement joins TRBV9 to TRBJ2-2; D is possibly TRBD1 (5 bases). V lost 6 bases and J lost 4, with 16 bases in between. Germline values: CDR1 SGDLS, CDR2 YYNGEE. The CDR3 is made up of 15 amino acids.

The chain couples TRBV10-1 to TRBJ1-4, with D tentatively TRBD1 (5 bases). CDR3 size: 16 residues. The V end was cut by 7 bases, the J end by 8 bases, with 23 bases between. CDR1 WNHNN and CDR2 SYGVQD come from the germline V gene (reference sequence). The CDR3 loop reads CASIEGPGRAKEKLFF. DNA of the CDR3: TGCGCCAGCATCGAGGGCCCGGGCAGGGCGAAGGAAAAACTGTTTTTT.

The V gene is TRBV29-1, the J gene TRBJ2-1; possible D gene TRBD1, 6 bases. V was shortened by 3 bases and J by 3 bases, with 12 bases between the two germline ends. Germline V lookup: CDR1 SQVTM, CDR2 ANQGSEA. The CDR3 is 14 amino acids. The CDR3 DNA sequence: TGCAGCGTTGAGGAGACAGGTCACTACAATGAGCAGTTCTTC. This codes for CSVEETGHYNEQFF.

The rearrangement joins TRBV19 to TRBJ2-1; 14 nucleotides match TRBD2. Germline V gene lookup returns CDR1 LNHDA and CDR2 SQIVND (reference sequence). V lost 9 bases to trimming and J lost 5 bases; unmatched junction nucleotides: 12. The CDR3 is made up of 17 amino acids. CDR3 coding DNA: TGTGCCAGCGCTGGGACTAGCGGGAGTTCTCCCCACAATGAGCAGTTCTTC. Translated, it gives CASAGTSGSSPHNEQFF. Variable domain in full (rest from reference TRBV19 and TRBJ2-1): DGGITQSPKYLFRKEGQNVTLSCEQNLNHDAMYWYRQDPGQGLRLIYYSQIVNDFQKGDIAEGYSVSREKKESFPLTVTSAQKNPTAFYLCASAGTSGSSPHNEQFFGPGTRLTVL.

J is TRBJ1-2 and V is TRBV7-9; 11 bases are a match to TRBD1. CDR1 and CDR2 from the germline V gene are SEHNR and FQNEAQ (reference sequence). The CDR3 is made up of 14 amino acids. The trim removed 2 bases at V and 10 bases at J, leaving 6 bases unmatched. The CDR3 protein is CASSLTPGQGDYTF. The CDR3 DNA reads TGTGCCAGCAGCTTAACTCCGGGACAGGGGGACTACACCTTC.

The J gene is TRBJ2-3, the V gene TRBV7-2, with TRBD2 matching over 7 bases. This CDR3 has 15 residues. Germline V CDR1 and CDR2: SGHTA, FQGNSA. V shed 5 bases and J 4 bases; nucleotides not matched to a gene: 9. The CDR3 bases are TGTGCCAGCAGCGTTGGGGGAGGGCGCCCAGATACGCAGTATTTT. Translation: CASSVGGGRPDTQYF.

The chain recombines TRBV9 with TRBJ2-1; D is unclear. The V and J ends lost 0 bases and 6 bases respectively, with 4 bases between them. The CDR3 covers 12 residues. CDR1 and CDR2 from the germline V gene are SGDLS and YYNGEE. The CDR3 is CASSVDVNEQFF. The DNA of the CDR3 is TGTGCCAGCAGCGTAGATGTCAATGAGCAGTTCTTC.

The CDR3 sequence: CATPGEGTNYGYTF. The CDR3 DNA is TGTGCCACCCCTGGCGAGGGAACTAACTATGGCTACACCTTC. The V gene is TRBV6-6, the J gene TRBJ1-2; D call uncertain. Germline assignment: CDR1 MNHNY and CDR2 SVGAGI (reference sequence). The V and J ends lost 10 bases and 0 bases respectively, with 15 bases between them. The CDR3 length is 14 residues.

The CDR3 bases are TGTGCCAGCAGCTTGGCCCAAGCAACTAATGAAAAACTGTTTTTT. Its protein product is CASSLAQATNEKLFF. The chain has TRBV5-4 and TRBJ1-4; D call uncertain. Germline V gene lookup returns CDR1 SGHNT and CDR2 YYREEE (reference sequence). The V end lost 0 bases, the J end lost 0 bases, and 6 bases lay between the germline ends. The CDR3 is 15 amino acids.

CDR3 DNA: TGCGCCAGCAGTGAGAAGATAGGGTCGGATGAGCAGTTCTTC. Translating gives CASSEKIGSDEQFF. The chain couples TRBV10-1 to TRBJ2-1; D not certain. V lost 2 bases to trimming and J lost 8 bases, with 13 bases between them. The CDR3 is 14 residues long. Germline V CDR1 and CDR2: WNHNN, SYGVQD (reference sequence).

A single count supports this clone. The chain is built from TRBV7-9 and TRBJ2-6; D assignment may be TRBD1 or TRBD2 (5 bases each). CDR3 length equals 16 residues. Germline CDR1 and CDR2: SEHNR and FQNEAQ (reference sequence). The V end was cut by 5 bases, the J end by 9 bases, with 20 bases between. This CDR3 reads CASSNIQDRGHNVLTF. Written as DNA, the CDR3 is TGTGCCAGCAGCAACATTCAAGATCGGGGCCACAACGTCCTGACTTTC.

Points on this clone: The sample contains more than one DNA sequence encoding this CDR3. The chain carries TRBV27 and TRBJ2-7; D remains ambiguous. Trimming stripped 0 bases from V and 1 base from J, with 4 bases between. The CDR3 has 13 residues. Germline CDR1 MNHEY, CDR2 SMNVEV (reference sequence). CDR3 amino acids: CASSLSVSYEQYF. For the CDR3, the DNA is TGTGCCAGCAGTTTATCAGTATCCTACGAGCAGTACTTC.

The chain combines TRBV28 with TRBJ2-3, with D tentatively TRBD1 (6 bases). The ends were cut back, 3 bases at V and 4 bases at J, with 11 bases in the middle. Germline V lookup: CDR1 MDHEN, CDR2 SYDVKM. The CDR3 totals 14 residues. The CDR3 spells CASSFTGPADTQYF. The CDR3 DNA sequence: TGTGCCAGCAGTTTTACAGGGCCGGCAGATACGCAGTATTTT.

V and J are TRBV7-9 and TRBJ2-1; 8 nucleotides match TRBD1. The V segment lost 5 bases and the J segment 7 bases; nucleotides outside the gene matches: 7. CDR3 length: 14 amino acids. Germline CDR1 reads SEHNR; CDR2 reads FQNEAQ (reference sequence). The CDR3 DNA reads TGTGCCAGCAGCAAACAGGGGGACAGGAATGAGCAGTTCTTC. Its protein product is CASSKQGDRNEQFF. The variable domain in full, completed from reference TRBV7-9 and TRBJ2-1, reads DTGVSQNPRHKITKRGQNVTFRCDPISEHNRLYWYRQTLGQGPEFLTYFQNEAQLEKSRLLSDRFSAERPKGSFSTLEIQRTEQGDSAMYLCASSKQGDRNEQFFGPGTRLTVL.

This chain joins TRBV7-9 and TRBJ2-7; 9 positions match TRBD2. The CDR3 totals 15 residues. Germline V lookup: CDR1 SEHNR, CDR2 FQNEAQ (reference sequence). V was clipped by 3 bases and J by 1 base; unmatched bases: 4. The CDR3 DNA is TGTGCCAGCAGCTTTCAGCGGGAGGCATCCTACGAGCAGTACTTC. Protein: CASSFQREASYEQYF.

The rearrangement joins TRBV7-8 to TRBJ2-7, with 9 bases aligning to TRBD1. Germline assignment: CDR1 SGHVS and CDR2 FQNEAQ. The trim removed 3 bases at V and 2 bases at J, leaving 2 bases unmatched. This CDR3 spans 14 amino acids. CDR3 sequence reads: CASSFRDRAYEQYF. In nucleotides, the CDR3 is TGTGCCAGCAGCTTCCGGGACAGGGCCTACGAGCAGTACTTC.

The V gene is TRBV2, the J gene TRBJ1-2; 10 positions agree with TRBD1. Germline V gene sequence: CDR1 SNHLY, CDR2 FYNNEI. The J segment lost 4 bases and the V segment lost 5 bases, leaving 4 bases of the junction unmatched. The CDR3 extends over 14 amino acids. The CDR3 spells CASSPGQGVYGYTF. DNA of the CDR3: TGTGCCAGCAGTCCTGGACAGGGGGTCTATGGCTACACCTTC.

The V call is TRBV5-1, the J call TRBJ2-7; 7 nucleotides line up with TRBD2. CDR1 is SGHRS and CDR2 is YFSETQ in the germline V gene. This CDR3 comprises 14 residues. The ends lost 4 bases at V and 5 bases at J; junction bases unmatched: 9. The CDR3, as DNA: TGCGCCAGCAGCCCCTTTGGACTAGACAACGAGCAGTACTTC. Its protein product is CASSPFGLDNEQYF.